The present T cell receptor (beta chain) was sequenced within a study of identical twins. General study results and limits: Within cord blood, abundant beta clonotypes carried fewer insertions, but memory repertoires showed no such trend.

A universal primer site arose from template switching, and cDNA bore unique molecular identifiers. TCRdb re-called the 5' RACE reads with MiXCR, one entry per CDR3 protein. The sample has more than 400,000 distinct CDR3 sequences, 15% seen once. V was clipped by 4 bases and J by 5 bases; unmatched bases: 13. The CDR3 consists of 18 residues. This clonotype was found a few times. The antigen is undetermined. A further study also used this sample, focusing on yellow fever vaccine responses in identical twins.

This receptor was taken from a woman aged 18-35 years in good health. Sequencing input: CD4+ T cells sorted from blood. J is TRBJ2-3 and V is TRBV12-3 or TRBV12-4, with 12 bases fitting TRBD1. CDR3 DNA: TGTGCCAGCAGTTCGGCCGGGACAGGGGGCCCGAGGAGAGATACGCAGTATTTT. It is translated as CASSSAGTGGPRRDTQYF.